Listed below are T cell receptor beta chains from one sample, sequenced in a study of T cell responses to AZD1222 COVID-19 vaccine. TCRdb's table, derived via immunoSEQ multiplex PCR, lists solely in-frame clones and lacks some. Of about 97,000 clones in the sample, about 86% were seen once. This specimen consisted of peripheral blood, obtained on day 0 of AZD1222 vaccination. The source of these receptors is an adult in good health. Both conserved end residues are part of each CDR3. The D gene is left open where the match is weak. Clone size is shown for a subset of rows, as once, few, many or a class of expanded clone.

d_gene	j_gene	abundance	v_gene	len	CDR3aa	CDR3nt
-	TRBJ2-5	-	TRBV6-5	15	CASRFEGGQQETQYF	TGTGCCAGCAGGTTCGAGGGGGGACAGCAAGAGACCCAGTACTTC
-	TRBJ2-4	-	TRBV5-1	15	CASTPPGSPKNIQYF	TGCGCCAGCACCCCCCCCGGGTCTCCCAAAAACATTCAGTACTTC
-	TRBJ2-7	-	TRBV5-4	14	CASSLGGVAGEQYF	TGTGCCAGCAGCTTGGGGGGCGTCGCGGGAGAGCAGTACTTC
-	TRBJ2-1	-	TRBV7-9	14	CATSYRVSYNEQFF	TGTGCCACCTCCTACAGGGTCTCCTACAATGAGCAGTTCTTC
TRBD2	TRBJ2-1	once	TRBV7-2	17	CASSQMGSGPSGSKQFF	TGTGCCAGCAGCCAAATGGGGTCGGGTCCTAGCGGAAGCAAGCAGTTCTTC
TRBD1	TRBJ2-7	few	TRBV7-9	13	CASSSRGIYEQYF	TGTGCCAGCAGCTCCAGGGGGATTTACGAGCAGTACTTC
TRBD1	TRBJ1-3	-	TRBV9	14	CASSAYDRQGALDF	TGTGCCAGCAGCGCCTACGATCGTCAGGGGGCCTTGGATTTT
-	TRBJ1-6	-	TRBV5-1	13	CASSLLGDSPLHF	TGCGCCAGCAGCTTGCTGGGGGATTCACCCCTCCACTTT
TRBD1	TRBJ1-1	-	TRBV19	16	CASIRVGQGARTEAFF	TGTGCCAGTATACGTGTGGGACAGGGGGCGAGAACTGAAGCTTTCTTT
-	TRBJ2-6	-	TRBV28	16	CASSIAPASGANVLTF	TGTGCCAGCAGTATAGCACCAGCCTCTGGGGCCAACGTCCTGACTTTC
-	TRBJ1-1	once	TRBV6-1	14	CASSDLWGGTEAFF	TGTGCCAGCAGTGACCTCTGGGGGGGCACTGAAGCTTTCTTT
-	TRBJ2-1	-	TRBV6-2/TRBV6-3	17	CASSYLMTGNLYNEQFF	TGTGCCAGCAGTTACCTTATGACAGGAAACCTTTACAATGAGCAGTTCTTC
-	TRBJ1-2	-	TRBV18	16	CASSLNGGGLNYGYTF	TGTGCCAGCTCACTGAACGGGGGCGGGCTAAACTATGGCTACACCTTC
-	TRBJ1-1	-	TRBV4-3	14	CASSQDNVATEAFF	TGCGCCAGCAGCCAAGATAACGTGGCCACTGAAGCTTTCTTT
-	TRBJ1-2	-	TRBV9	15	CASSALEGPGYGYTF	TGTGCCAGCAGCGCCCTCGAGGGACCAGGGTATGGCTACACCTTC
TRBD1	TRBJ1-2	-	TRBV28	15	CASSLWGQGADGYTF	TGTGCCAGCAGTTTATGGGGACAGGGGGCTGACGGCTACACCTTC
-	TRBJ2-7	-	TRBV4-1	13	CASSQDRRNEQYF	TGCGCCAGCAGCCAAGATCGGCGCAACGAGCAGTACTTC
-	TRBJ1-2	-	TRBV18	16	CASSPNGARGNYGYTF	TGTGCCAGCTCACCAAACGGGGCCCGGGGGAACTATGGCTACACCTTC
-	TRBJ1-4	-	TRBV19	12	CARSETNEKLFF	TGTGCCCGCTCAGAGACAAATGAAAAACTGTTTTTT
-	TRBJ1-2	-	TRBV30	12	CAWNSYYYGYTF	TGTGCCTGGAATAGCTATTACTATGGCTACACCTTC
TRBD1	TRBJ1-2	-	TRBV7-8	15	CASSLGTGGAYGYTF	TGTGCCAGCAGCTTAGGGACAGGGGGGGCCTATGGCTACACCTTC
-	TRBJ2-1	-	TRBV6-6	14	CASSYSLVANEQFF	TGTGCCAGCAGTTACTCGCTGGTAGCTAATGAGCAGTTCTTC
TRBD1	TRBJ1-2	-	TRBV6-5	16	CASSYYRTGGSYGYTF	TGTGCCAGCAGTTACTACCGGACAGGGGGCAGCTATGGCTACACCTTC
TRBD2	TRBJ2-3	-	TRBV6-1	19	CASSEVKGRILAGLDTQYF	TGTGCCAGCAGTGAAGTGAAGGGACGGATACTAGCGGGTTTAGATACGCAGTATTTT
TRBD1	TRBJ1-1	-	TRBV11-1	14	CASSYTGADAEAFF	TGTGCCAGCAGCTATACAGGGGCGGACGCTGAAGCTTTCTTT
-	TRBJ2-7	-	TRBV30	13	CAWRGDEPYEQYF	TGTGCCTGGAGGGGTGACGAGCCCTACGAGCAGTACTTC
-	TRBJ1-2	-	TRBV19	15	CASSISREARRGYTF	TGTGCCAGTAGTATTTCCCGAGAGGCGAGGCGTGGCTACACCTTC
-	TRBJ2-5	few	TRBV9	14	CASSVGGIEETQYF	TGTGCCAGCAGCGTAGGGGGTATAGAGGAGACCCAGTACTTC
-	TRBJ2-2	-	TRBV10-1	13	CASSPQGTGELFF	TGCGCCAGCAGTCCCCAGGGAACCGGGGAGCTGTTTTTT
TRBD2	TRBJ2-7	-	TRBV9	14	CASSASGTSYEQYF	TGTGCCAGCAGCGCTAGCGGTACCTCCTACGAGCAGTACTTC
-	TRBJ2-7	few	TRBV5-6	13	CASSGTALGEQYF	TGTGCCAGTTCCGGGACTGCTCTCGGGGAGCAGTACTTC
TRBD1	TRBJ1-4	once	TRBV15	15	CATTKFTGGNEKLFF	TGTGCCACCACCAAATTTACAGGGGGGAACGAAAAACTGTTTTTT
-	TRBJ1-1	-	TRBV5-4	14	CASSSQGYDTEAFF	TGTGCCAGCAGCTCACAGGGTTACGACACTGAAGCTTTCTTT
-	TRBJ1-6	-	TRBV30	13	CAWTGNDNSPLHF	TGTGCCTGGACAGGGAATGATAATTCACCCCTCCACTTT
-	TRBJ2-1	few	TRBV19	14	CASKKRSSYNEQFF	TGTGCCAGTAAGAAGCGGAGCTCCTACAATGAGCAGTTCTTC